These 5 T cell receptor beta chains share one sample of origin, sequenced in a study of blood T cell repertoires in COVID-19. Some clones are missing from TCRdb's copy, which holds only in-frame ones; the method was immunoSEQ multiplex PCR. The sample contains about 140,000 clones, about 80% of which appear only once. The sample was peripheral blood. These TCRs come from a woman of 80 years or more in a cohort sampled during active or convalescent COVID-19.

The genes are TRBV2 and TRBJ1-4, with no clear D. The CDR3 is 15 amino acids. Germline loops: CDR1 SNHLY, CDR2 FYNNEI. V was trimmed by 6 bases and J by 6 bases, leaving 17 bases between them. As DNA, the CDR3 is TGTGCCAGCAGAGCTTCGGACTTATCGGATGAAAAACTGTTTTTT. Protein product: CASRASDLSDEKLFF.

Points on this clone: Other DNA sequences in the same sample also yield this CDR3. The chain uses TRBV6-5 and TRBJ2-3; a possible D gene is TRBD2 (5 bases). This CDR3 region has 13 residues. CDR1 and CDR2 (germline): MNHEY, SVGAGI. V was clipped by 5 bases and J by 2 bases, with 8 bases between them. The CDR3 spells CASSQRSTDTQYF. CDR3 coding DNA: TGTGCCAGCAGTCAGCGGTCCACAGATACGCAGTATTTT.

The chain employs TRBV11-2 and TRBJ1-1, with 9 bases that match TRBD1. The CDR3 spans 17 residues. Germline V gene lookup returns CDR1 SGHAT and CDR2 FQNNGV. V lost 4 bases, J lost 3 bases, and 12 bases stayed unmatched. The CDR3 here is CASSSRTGEKADTEAFF. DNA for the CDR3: TGTGCCAGCAGCTCCCGGACAGGGGAGAAGGCAGACACTGAAGCTTTCTTT.

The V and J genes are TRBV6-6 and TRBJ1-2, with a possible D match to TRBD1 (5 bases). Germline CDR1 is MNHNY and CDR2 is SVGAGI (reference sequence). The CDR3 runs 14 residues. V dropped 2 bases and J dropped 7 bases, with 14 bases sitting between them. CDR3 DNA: TGTGCCAGCAGTTACGGCTCGGGGGAAGGTGGCTACACCTTC. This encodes CASSYGSGEGGYTF.

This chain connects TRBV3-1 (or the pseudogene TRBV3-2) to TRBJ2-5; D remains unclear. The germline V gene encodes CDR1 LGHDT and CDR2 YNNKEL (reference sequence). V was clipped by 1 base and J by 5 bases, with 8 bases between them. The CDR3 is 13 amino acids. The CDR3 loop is CASSQVPVETQYF. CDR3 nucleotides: TGTGCCAGCAGCCAAGTCCCGGTGGAGACCCAGTACTTC.